This TCR beta chain stems from a study of synovial regulatory T cells in juvenile arthritis. Study observations and caveats: iaTreg cells shared more CDR3 sequences with synovial Tregs than other blood Tregs did.

TCRdb's table, derived via immunoSEQ multiplex PCR, lists solely in-frame clones and lacks some. The sample table includes roughly 2,800 clones. In the case of this clone: The antigen is undetermined.

In germline, CDR1 is GTSNPN, CDR2 SVGIG (reference sequence). This CDR3 has 16 amino acids. Nucleotide data are not available. Each patient with active arthritis gave synovial fluid along with matched peripheral blood. The receptor comes from a donor aged 2-30 years with juvenile idiopathic arthritis. Sequencing was done on a sample of Treg cells from the synovium. This chain uses TRBV30 with TRBJ2-2; lacking DNA, the TRBD2 call made by TCRdb goes unchecked. Here the CDR3 reads CAWKKAGRAYTGELFF.